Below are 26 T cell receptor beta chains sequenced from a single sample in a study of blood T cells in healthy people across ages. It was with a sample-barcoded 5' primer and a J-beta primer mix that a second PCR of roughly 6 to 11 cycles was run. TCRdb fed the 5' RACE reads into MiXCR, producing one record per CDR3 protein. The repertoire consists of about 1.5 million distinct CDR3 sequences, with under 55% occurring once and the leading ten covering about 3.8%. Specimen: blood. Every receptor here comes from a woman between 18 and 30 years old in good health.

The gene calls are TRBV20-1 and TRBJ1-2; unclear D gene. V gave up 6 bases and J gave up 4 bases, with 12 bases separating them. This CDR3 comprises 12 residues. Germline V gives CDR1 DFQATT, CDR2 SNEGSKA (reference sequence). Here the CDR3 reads CSARPRSYGYTF. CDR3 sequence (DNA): TGCAGTGCCCGGCCTCGGAGCTATGGCTACACCTTC.

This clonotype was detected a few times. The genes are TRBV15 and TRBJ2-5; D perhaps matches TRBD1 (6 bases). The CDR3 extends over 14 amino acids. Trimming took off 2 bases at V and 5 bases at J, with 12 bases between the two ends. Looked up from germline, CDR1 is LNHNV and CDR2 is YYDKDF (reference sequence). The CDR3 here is CATSRQQGSETQYF. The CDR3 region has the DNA TGTGCCACCAGCAGACAACAGGGCTCCGAGACCCAGTACTTC.

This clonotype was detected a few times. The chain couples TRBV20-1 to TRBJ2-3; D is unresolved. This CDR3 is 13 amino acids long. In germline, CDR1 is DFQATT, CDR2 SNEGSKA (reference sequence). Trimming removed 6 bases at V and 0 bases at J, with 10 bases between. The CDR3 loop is CSALPYSTDTQYF. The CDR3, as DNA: TGCAGTGCCCTACCTTACAGCACAGATACGCAGTATTTT.

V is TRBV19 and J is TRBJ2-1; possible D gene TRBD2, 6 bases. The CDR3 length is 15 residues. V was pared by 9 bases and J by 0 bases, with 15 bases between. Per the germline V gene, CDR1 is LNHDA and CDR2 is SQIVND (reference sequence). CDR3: CASRLRGSSYNEQFF. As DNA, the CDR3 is TGTGCCAGCCGACTACGGGGGAGCTCCTACAATGAGCAGTTCTTC.

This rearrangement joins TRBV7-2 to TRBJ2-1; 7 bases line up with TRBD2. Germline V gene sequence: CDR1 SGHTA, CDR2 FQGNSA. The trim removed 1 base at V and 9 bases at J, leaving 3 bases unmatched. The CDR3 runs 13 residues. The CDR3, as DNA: TGTGCCAGCAGCTTAGGGCGGGAGAGTGAGCAGTTCTTC. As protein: CASSLGRESEQFF.

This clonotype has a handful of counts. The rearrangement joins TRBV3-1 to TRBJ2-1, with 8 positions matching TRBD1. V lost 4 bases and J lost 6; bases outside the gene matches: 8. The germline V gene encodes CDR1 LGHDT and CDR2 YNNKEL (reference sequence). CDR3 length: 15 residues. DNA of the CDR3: TGTGCCAGCAGCCTTGGGACAGGAAGGACCAATGAGCAGTTCTTC. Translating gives CASSLGTGRTNEQFF.

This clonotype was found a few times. The CDR3, as DNA: TGTGCCAGCAGCCCCCCCGCAGGACGGAGGGAGACCCAGTACTTC. Protein: CASSPPAGRRETQYF. V gene TRBV3-1 combines with J gene TRBJ2-5; the D gene is possibly TRBD2 (5 bases). Germline loops: CDR1 LGHDT, CDR2 YNNKEL (reference sequence). The CDR3 loop spans 15 amino acids. V was cut by 4 bases and J by 5 bases, with 17 bases left in between.

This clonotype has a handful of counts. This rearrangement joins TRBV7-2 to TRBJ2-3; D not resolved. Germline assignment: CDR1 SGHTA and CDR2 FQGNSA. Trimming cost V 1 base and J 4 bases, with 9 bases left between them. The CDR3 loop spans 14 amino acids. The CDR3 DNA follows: TGTGCCAGCAGCTTAGGTATAGCAGCAGATACGCAGTATTTT. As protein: CASSLGIAADTQYF.

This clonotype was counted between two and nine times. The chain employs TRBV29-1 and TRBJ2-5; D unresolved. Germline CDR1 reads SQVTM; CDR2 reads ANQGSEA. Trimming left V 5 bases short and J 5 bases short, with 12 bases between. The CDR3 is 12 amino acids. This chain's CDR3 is CSVPEPRETQYF. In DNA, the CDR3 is TGCAGCGTTCCAGAACCCCGTGAGACCCAGTACTTC.

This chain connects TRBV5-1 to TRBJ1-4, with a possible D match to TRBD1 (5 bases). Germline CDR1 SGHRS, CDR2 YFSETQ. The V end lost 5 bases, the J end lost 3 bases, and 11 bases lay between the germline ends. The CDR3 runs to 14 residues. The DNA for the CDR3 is TGCGCCAGCAGTCCACAGGAGGCTAATGAAAAACTGTTTTTT. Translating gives CASSPQEANEKLFF.

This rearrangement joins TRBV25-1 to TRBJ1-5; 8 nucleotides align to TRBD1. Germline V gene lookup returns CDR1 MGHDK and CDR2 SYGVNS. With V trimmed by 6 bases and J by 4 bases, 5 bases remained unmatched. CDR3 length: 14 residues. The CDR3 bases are TGTGCCAGCAGGGACAGGGAAGGGAATCAGCCCCAGCATTTT. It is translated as CASRDREGNQPQHF.

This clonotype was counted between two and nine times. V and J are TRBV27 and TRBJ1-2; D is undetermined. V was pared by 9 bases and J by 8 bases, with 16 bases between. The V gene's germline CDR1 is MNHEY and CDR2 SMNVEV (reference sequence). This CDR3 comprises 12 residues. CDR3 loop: CASRDRQVGYTF. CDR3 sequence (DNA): TGTGCCAGTCGAGATCGGCAGGTGGGCTACACCTTC.

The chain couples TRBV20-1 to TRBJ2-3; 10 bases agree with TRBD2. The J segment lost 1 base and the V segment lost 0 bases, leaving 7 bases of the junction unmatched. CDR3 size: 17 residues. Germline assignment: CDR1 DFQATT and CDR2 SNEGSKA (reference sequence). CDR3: CSARDPSGREGTDTQYF. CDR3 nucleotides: TGCAGTGCTAGAGACCCTAGCGGGAGAGAGGGCACAGATACGCAGTATTTT.

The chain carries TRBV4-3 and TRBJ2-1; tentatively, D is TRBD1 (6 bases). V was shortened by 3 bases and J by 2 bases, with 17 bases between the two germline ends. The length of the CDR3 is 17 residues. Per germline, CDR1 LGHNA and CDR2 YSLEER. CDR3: CASSQQSAGVPYNEQFF. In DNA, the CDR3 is TGCGCCAGCAGCCAGCAATCCGCAGGGGTTCCCTACAATGAGCAGTTCTTC.

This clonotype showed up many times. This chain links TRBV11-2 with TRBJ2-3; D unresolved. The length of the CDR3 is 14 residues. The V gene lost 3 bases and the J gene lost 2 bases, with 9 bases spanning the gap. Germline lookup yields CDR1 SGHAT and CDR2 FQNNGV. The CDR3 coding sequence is TGTGCCAGCAGCTTTTTAGTAAACACAGATACGCAGTATTTT. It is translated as CASSFLVNTDTQYF. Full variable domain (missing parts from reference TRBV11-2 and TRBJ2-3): EAGVAQSPRYKIIEKRQSVAFWCNPISGHATLYWYQQILGQGPKLLIQFQNNGVVDDSQLPKDRFSAERLKGVDSTLKIQPAKLEDSAVYLCASSFLVNTDTQYFGPGTRLTVL.

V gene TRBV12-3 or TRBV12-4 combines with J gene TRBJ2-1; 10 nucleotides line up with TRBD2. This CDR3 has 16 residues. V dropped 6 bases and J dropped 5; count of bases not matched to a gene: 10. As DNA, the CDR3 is TGTGCCAGCAGACCCAGGCGGAGCGGGGGGGACAATGAGCAGTTCTTC. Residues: CASRPRRSGGDNEQFF.

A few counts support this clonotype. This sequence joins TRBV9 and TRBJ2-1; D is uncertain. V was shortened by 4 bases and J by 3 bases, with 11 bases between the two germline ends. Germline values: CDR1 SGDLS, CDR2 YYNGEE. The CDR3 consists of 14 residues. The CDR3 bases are TGTGCCAGCAGCCCATTCTTAGACTACAATGAGCAGTTCTTC. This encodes CASSPFLDYNEQFF. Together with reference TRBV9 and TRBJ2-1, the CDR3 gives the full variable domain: DSGVTQTPKHLITATGQRVTLRCSPRSGDLSVYWYQQSLDQGLQFLIQYYNGEERAKGNILERFSAQQFPDLHSELNLSSLELGDSALYFCASSPFLDYNEQFFGPGTRLTVL.

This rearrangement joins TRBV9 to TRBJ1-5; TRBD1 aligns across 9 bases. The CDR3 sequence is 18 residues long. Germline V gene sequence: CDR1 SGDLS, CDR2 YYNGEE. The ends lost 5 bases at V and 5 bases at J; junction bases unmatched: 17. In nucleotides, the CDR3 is TGTGCCAGCAGTCCGACAGGGGGTACCGATTTACTTTATCAGCCCCAGCATTTT. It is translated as CASSPTGGTDLLYQPQHF.

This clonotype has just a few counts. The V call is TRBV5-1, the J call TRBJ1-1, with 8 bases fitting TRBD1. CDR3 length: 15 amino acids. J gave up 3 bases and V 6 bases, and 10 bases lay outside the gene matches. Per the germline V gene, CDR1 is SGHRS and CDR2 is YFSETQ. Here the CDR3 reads CASTRGQGLDTEAFF. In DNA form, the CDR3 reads TGCGCCAGCACCCGAGGACAGGGATTGGACACTGAAGCTTTCTTT.

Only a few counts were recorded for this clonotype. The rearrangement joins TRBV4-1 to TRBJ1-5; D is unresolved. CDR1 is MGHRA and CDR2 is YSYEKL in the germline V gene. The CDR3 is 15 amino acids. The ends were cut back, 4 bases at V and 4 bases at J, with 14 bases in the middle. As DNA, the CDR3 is TGCGCCAGCAGCCGAAAAGAGTCAGCAAATCAGCCCCAGCATTTT. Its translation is CASSRKESANQPQHF.

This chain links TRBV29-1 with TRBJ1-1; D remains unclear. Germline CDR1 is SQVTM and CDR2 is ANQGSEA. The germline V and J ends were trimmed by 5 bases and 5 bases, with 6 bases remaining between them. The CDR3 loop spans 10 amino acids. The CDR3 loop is CSVSATEAFF. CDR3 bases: TGCAGCGTTTCAGCGACTGAAGCTTTCTTT.

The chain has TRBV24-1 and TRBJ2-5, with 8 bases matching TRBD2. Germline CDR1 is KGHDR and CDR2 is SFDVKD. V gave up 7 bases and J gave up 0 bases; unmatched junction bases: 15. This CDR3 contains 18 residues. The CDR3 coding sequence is TGTGCCACCAGCCCAGGACGTAGCGGGGCAGGTTACCAAGAGACCCAGTACTTC. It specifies CATSPGRSGAGYQETQYF.

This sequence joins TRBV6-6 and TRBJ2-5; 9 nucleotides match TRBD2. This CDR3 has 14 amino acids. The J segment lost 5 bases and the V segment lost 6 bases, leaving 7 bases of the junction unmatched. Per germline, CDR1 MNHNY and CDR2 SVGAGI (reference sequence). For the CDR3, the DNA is TGTGCCAGCAGCCATAGCGGGGGCCTGGAGACCCAGTACTTC. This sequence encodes CASSHSGGLETQYF.

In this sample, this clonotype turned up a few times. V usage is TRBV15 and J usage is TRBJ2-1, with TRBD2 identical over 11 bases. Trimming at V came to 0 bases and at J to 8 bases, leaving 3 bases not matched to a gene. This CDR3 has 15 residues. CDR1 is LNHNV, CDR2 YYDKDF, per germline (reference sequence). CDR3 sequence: CATSRETSGSDEQFF. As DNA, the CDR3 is TGTGCCACCAGCAGAGAAACTAGCGGGAGTGATGAGCAGTTCTTC.

For the CDR3, the DNA is TGTGCCAGCAGTTTACAACAGGGGGGCAAGACCCAGTACTTC. Amino acid sequence: CASSLQQGGKTQYF. The chain has TRBV27 and TRBJ2-5; the match to TRBD1 covers 8 bases. CDR3 length: 14 residues. V shed 2 bases, J shed 6 bases, and the junction held 5 bases outside the gene matches. The V gene's germline CDR1 is MNHEY and CDR2 SMNVEV (reference sequence).

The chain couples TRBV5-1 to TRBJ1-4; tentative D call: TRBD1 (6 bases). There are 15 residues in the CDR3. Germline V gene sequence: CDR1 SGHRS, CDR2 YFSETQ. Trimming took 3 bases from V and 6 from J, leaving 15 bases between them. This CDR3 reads CASSYRGGSYEKLFF. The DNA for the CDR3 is TGCGCCAGCAGCTATCGGGGGGGCTCATATGAAAAACTGTTTTTT.